A single sample is the source of the 25 T cell receptor beta chains below, sequenced in a study of shared clonotypes between healthy human individuals. Clones were read by immunoSEQ multiplex PCR, and TCRdb kept only the in-frame ones, dropping some. The table records fewer than 600,000 clones, roughly 79% of them present only once. The sequenced material came from PBMCs. These receptors were collected from a woman in her thirties or forties in good health. Some clones in this sample may be carry-over from other donors' samples.

This clone appeared once. V is TRBV10-3 and J is TRBJ2-7; TRBD1 aligns across 8 bases. V lost 4 bases, J lost 1 base, and 6 bases stayed unmatched. Per the germline V gene, CDR1 is ENHRY and CDR2 is SYGVKD. The CDR3 runs to 15 residues. For the CDR3, the DNA is TGTGCCATCAGTGGACCCGGACAGGGATCCTACGAGCAGTACTTC. The encoded protein is CAISGPGQGSYEQYF.

The CDR3 DNA reads as TGTGCCAGCAGTGAAGATCGGGATTATGGCTACACCTTC. Translated: CASSEDRDYGYTF. V gene TRBV6-1 combines with J gene TRBJ1-2; D not resolved. Per the germline V gene, CDR1 is MNHNS and CDR2 is SASEGT. The CDR3 totals 13 residues. The V gene lost 1 base and the J gene lost 5 bases, with 8 bases spanning the gap.

This clone showed up just once. The CDR3, as DNA: TGCAGCGTAGGGACTAGCGGCGAAGAGACCCAGTACTTC. This gives the protein CSVGTSGEETQYF. V usage is TRBV29-1 and J usage is TRBJ2-5, with TRBD2 matching 11 bases. With V trimmed by 6 bases and J by 3 bases, 3 bases remained unmatched. The CDR3 spans 13 residues. The germline CDR1 and CDR2 sequences are SQVTM and ANQGSEA.

The gene calls are TRBV19 and TRBJ2-1, with TRBD1 matching 7 bases. The trim removed 4 bases at V and 5 bases at J, leaving 5 bases unmatched. Germline CDR1 reads LNHDA; CDR2 reads SQIVND (reference sequence). The length of the CDR3 is 14 residues. The CDR3 loop is CASSTWTGHNEQFF. In DNA, the CDR3 is TGTGCCAGTAGTACCTGGACAGGCCACAATGAGCAGTTCTTC.

CDR3 amino acids: CASSMTGTSSDEQYF. The CDR3 bases are TGTGCCAGCTCAATGACCGGGACTAGCTCTGACGAGCAGTACTTC. This chain uses TRBV18 with TRBJ2-7; 9 nucleotides match TRBD2. The CDR3 contains 15 residues. The ends lost 5 bases at V and 5 bases at J; junction bases unmatched: 10. Looked up from germline, CDR1 is KGHSH and CDR2 is LQKENI.

The chain is built from TRBV5-1 and TRBJ2-5; TRBD1 matches at 7 bases. From germline, CDR1 is SGHRS and CDR2 YFSETQ. This CDR3 is 14 amino acids long. Germline trimming cut 4 bases from V and 5 bases from J; bases unmatched to any gene: 8. CDR3: CASSETGRSETQYF. The CDR3 region has the DNA TGCGCCAGCAGCGAGACAGGGCGTAGCGAGACCCAGTACTTC.

J is TRBJ2-1 and V is TRBV28; D may be TRBD2 (6 bases). CDR1 is MDHEN, CDR2 SYDVKM, per germline. V was cut by 6 bases and J by 8 bases, with 17 bases left in between. CDR3 length: 14 amino acids. Here the CDR3 reads CASSPGLNGDEQFF. In nucleotides, the CDR3 is TGTGCCAGCAGCCCTGGACTAAACGGCGATGAGCAGTTCTTC.

J is TRBJ2-3 and V is TRBV6-6; D ambiguous. Trimming cost V 5 bases and J 6 bases, with 9 bases left between them. This CDR3 has 12 residues. Germline V gene data show CDR1 as MNHNY and CDR2 as SVGAGI (reference sequence). The CDR3 is CASSSSEDTQYF. CDR3 bases: TGTGCCAGCAGTAGCTCCGAGGATACGCAGTATTTT.

V usage is TRBV27 and J usage is TRBJ1-1; 7 bases match TRBD1. The ends lost 5 bases at V and 7 bases at J; junction bases unmatched: 13. Germline V CDR1 and CDR2: MNHEY, SMNVEV (reference sequence). The CDR3 loop spans 15 amino acids. This CDR3 reads CASSAGVQGTNEAFF. CDR3 sequence (DNA): TGTGCCAGCAGTGCCGGTGTACAGGGGACCAATGAAGCTTTCTTT.

This chain connects TRBV6-6 to TRBJ1-2, with D uncertain. V was shortened by 4 bases and J by 1 base, with 1 base between the two germline ends. The CDR3 sequence is 11 residues long. Looked up from germline, CDR1 is MNHNY and CDR2 is SVGAGI (reference sequence). CDR3 sequence reads: CASSFNYGYTF. As DNA, the CDR3 is TGTGCCAGCAGTTTTAACTATGGCTACACCTTC.

The V call is TRBV9, the J call TRBJ2-1; D gene uncertain. The CDR3 runs to 14 residues. Deletions cut 2 bases from V and 5 bases from J, with 11 bases between. The germline gives CDR1 SGDLS, CDR2 YYNGEE. The CDR3 reads CASSVVGSHNEQFF. In DNA, the CDR3 is TGTGCCAGCAGCGTGGTCGGAAGCCACAATGAGCAGTTCTTC. The full variable domain, its missing parts supplied by reference TRBV9 and TRBJ2-1, is DSGVTQTPKHLITATGQRVTLRCSPRSGDLSVYWYQQSLDQGLQFLIQYYNGEERAKGNILERFSAQQFPDLHSELNLSSLELGDSALYFCASSVVGSHNEQFFGPGTRLTVL.

This clone appeared once. The chain joins TRBV7-6 to TRBJ2-7; TRBD1 might be the D (7 bases). The CDR3 is made up of 16 amino acids. Germline V lookup: CDR1 SGHVS, CDR2 FNYEAQ. The V end lost 2 bases, the J end lost 4 bases, and 18 bases lay between the germline ends. The CDR3 protein is CASSLRTGEEWYEQYF. The CDR3 DNA follows: TGTGCCAGCAGCTTACGAACAGGGGAGGAGTGGTACGAGCAGTACTTC.

On this clone: With a far larger clone one base away, a read error is the likely cause. The DNA is omitted, as the CDR3 cannot be located on it reliably, and the CDR3 follows TCRdb's listing. The same CDR3 arises from other DNA sequences in this sample as well. V is TRBV29-1 and J is TRBJ2-7. Germline loops: CDR1 SQVTM, CDR2 ANQGSEA. 12 amino acids form the CDR3, both terminal residues included. The CDR3 here is CSVGVGTYEQYF.

As regards this clone: Other DNA variants within this sample encode the same CDR3. The rearrangement uses TRBV5-1 and TRBJ2-1; D is perhaps TRBD1 or TRBD2 (5 bases each). The CDR3 extends over 15 amino acids. Germline V gene lookup returns CDR1 SGHRS and CDR2 YFSETQ. The V end lost 0 bases, the J end lost 0 bases, and 7 bases lay between the germline ends. CDR3 nucleotide sequence: TGCGCCAGCAGCTTGGAGGGGAGCTCCTACAATGAGCAGTTCTTC. Translation gives CASSLEGSSYNEQFF.

The V and J genes are TRBV29-1 and TRBJ2-7; 7 bases agree with TRBD2. Germline assignment: CDR1 SQVTM and CDR2 ANQGSEA. The V segment lost 7 bases and the J segment 6 bases; nucleotides outside the gene matches: 12. This CDR3 has 13 residues. The CDR3 DNA reads as TGCAGCGCAGACCAAGCGGGGACTCTCGAGCAGTACTTC. This sequence encodes CSADQAGTLEQYF.

The DNA for the CDR3 is TGTGCCAGCAGCCCACACCACGGGGGACGAGGGCCGAGATCCTACGAGCAGTACTTC. It translates to CASSPHHGGRGPRSYEQYF. The rearrangement links TRBV7-9 to TRBJ2-7; possible D gene TRBD2, 6 bases. V was clipped by 5 bases and J by 1 base, with 27 bases between them. The CDR3 length is 19 residues. Germline CDR1 SEHNR, CDR2 FQNEAQ (reference sequence). The variable domain in full, with the rest retrieved from reference TRBV7-9 and TRBJ2-7, is DTGVSQNPRHKITKRGQNVTFRCDPISEHNRLYWYRQTLGQGPEFLTYFQNEAQLEKSRLLSDRFSAERPKGSFSTLEIQRTEQGDSAMYLCASSPHHGGRGPRSYEQYFGPGTRLTVT.

In the case of this clone: A single base separates this from a much larger clone, so it may be a read error. Other DNA sequences in this specimen translate into the identical CDR3. This chain links TRBV19 with TRBJ2-7; D is possibly TRBD1 (5 bases). This CDR3 region has 13 residues. V was shortened by 1 base and J by 3 bases, with 7 bases between the two germline ends. CDR1 and CDR2 from the germline V gene are LNHDA and SQIVND (reference sequence). The CDR3 DNA follows: TGTGCCAGTAGTATAGCCCAGGGCTACGAGCAGTACTTC. This encodes CASSIAQGYEQYF.

V is TRBV5-4 and J is TRBJ2-5; the D gene could be TRBD1 or TRBD2 (5 bases each). The V and J ends lost 0 bases and 4 bases respectively, with 13 bases between them. The CDR3 is 15 residues long. Germline V CDR1 and CDR2: SGHNT, YYREEE (reference sequence). The CDR3 DNA sequence: TGTGCCAGCAGCTTGGACTCGGGACCCTCAGAGACCCAGTACTTC. Its translation: CASSLDSGPSETQYF.

This sequence joins TRBV7-3 and TRBJ2-5; no firm D call. CDR3 size: 22 residues. The V end was cut by 4 bases, the J end by 3 bases, with 36 bases between. Germline lookup yields CDR1 SGHTA and CDR2 FQGTGA. The CDR3 DNA reads TGTGCCAGCAGCTCCCGGCTACGGCCCACAGAACTTCCTTTTAGTCCCGAAGAGACCCAGTACTTC. The encoded protein is CASSSRLRPTELPFSPEETQYF.

V is TRBV6-5 and J is TRBJ1-4, with 8 nucleotides matching TRBD1. This CDR3 contains 15 residues. Germline-derived CDR1 and CDR2 are MNHEY and SVGAGI. Germline trimming cut 5 bases from V and 10 bases from J; bases unmatched to any gene: 12. CDR3 in DNA: TGTGCCAGCAGTAAACCGGGACAGGATGGGGGAAAACTGTTTTTT. It yields the protein CASSKPGQDGGKLFF.

CDR3 nucleotides: TGTGCCAGCAGTGCTCGGACAGGGGTTAGCAATCAGCCCCAGCATTTT. It yields the protein CASSARTGVSNQPQHF. The J gene is TRBJ1-5, the V gene TRBV2, with TRBD1 matching over 9 bases. CDR3 length: 16 amino acids. J gave up 0 bases and V 4 bases, and 4 bases lay outside the gene matches. Germline lookup yields CDR1 SNHLY and CDR2 FYNNEI.

The J gene is TRBJ2-7, the V gene TRBV6-5; TRBD2 matches 7 bases. J gave up 3 bases and V 4 bases, and 3 bases lay outside the gene matches. Germline assignment: CDR1 MNHEY and CDR2 SVGAGI. The CDR3 runs to 13 residues. DNA for the CDR3: TGTGCCAGCAGTTCGGGACTAAACTACGAGCAGTACTTC. Protein: CASSSGLNYEQYF.

J is TRBJ2-7 and V is TRBV5-5; 11 positions agree with TRBD1. V was clipped by 3 bases and J by 0 bases; unmatched bases: 2. The V gene's germline CDR1 is SGHKS and CDR2 YYEKEE (reference sequence). There are 15 residues in the CDR3. CDR3 in DNA: TGTGCCAGCAGCTGGGACAGGGGGAGCTCCTACGAGCAGTACTTC. The encoded protein is CASSWDRGSSYEQYF.

This clone was observed a few times. A single base is all that separates this from a far larger clone, so a read error is likely. The rearrangement links TRBV7-3 to TRBJ2-1; possible D gene TRBD2, 6 bases. The CDR3 length is 13 residues. From germline, CDR1 is SGHTA and CDR2 FQGTGA. V dropped 0 bases and J dropped 8 bases, with 8 bases sitting between them. The CDR3 DNA follows: TGTGCCAGCAGCTTAACCGGGAGCGATGAGCAGTTCTTC. Amino acid sequence: CASSLTGSDEQFF.

V usage is TRBV18 and J usage is TRBJ1-3; 8 bases map to TRBD1. The CDR3 length is 18 residues. V dropped 2 bases and J dropped 0; count of bases not matched to a gene: 9. Germline assignment: CDR1 KGHSH and CDR2 LQKENI. The CDR3 reads CASSPETGALDSGNTIYF. CDR3 bases: TGTGCCAGCTCACCAGAGACAGGGGCGTTAGACTCTGGAAACACCATATATTTT.